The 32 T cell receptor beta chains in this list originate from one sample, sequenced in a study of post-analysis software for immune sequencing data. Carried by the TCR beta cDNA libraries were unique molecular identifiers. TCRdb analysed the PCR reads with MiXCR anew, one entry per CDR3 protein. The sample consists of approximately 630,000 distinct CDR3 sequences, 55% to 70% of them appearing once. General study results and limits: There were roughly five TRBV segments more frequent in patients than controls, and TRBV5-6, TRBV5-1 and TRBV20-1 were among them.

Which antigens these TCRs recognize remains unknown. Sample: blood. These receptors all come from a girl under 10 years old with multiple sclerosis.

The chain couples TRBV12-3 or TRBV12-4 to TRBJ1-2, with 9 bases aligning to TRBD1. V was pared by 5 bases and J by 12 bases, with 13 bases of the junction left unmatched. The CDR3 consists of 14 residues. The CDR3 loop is CASSATGQGTGHTF. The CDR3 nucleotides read TGTGCCAGCAGTGCAACTGGACAGGGGACCGGCCACACCTTC.

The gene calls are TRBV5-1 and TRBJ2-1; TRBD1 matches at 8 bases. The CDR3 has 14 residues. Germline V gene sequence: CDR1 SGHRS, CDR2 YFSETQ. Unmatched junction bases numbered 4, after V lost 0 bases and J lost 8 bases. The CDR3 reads CASSLGQGAYEQFF. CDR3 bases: TGCGCCAGCAGCTTGGGGCAGGGGGCTTATGAGCAGTTCTTC.

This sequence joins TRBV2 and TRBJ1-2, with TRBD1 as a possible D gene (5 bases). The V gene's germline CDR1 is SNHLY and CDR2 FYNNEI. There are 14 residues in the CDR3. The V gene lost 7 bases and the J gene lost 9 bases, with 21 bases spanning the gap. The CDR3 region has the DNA TGTGCCAGCAAATTGGAGGTTGGGGGGATTAGCTACACCTTC. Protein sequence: CASKLEVGGISYTF.

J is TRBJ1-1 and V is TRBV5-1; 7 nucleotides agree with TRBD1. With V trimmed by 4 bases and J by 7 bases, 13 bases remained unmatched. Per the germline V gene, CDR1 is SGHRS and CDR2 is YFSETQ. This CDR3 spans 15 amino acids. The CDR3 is CASSGSGTVRSEAFF. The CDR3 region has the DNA TGCGCCAGCAGCGGATCCGGGACAGTACGTAGTGAAGCTTTCTTT.

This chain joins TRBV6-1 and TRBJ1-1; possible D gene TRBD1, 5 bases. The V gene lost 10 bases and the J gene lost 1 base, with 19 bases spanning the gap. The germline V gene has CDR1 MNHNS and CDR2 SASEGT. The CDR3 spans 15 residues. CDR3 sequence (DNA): TGTGCCACCGCCCCTAGGGCAGGGCCGAACACTGAAGCTTTCTTT. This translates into CATAPRAGPNTEAFF.

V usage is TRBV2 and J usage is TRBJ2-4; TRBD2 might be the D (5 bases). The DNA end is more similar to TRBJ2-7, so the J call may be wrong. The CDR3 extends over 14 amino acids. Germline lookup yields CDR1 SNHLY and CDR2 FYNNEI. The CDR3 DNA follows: TGTGCCAGCAGTGGTCGGGAAAGGAACTACGAGCAGTACTTC. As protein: CASSGRERNYEQYF.

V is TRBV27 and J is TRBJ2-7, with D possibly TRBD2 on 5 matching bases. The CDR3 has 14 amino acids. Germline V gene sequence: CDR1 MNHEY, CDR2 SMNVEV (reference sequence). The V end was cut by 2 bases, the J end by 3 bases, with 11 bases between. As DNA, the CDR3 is TGTGCCAGCAGTTTAGGCGGGTCTTTCTACGAGCAGTACTTC. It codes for CASSLGGSFYEQYF.

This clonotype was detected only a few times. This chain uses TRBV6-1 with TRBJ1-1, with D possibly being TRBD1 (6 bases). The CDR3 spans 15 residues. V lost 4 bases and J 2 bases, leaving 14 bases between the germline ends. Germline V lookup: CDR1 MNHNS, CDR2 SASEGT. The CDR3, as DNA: TGTGCCAGCAGTGTCCTCTCGGACAGTAACACTGAAGCTTTCTTT. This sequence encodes CASSVLSDSNTEAFF.

The CDR3 is CASSRPRSGEQYF. The CDR3, as DNA: TGTGCCAGCTCCCGACCGAGGTCTGGGGAGCAGTACTTC. This chain links TRBV7-2 with TRBJ2-7; D remains unclear. CDR1 SGHTA and CDR2 FQGNSA come from the germline V gene. V was shortened by 8 bases and J by 7 bases, with 18 bases between the two germline ends. The CDR3 runs to 13 residues.

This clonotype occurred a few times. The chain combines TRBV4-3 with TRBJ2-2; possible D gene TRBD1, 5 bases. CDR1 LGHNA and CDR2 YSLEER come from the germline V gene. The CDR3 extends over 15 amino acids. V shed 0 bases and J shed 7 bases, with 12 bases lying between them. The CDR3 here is CASSQDTPGIGELFF. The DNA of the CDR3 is TGCGCCAGCAGCCAAGATACGCCAGGGATCGGGGAGCTGTTTTTT.

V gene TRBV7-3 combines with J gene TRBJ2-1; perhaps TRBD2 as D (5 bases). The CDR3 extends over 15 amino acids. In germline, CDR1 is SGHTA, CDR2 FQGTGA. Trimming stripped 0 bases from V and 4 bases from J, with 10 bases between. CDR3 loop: CASSLTSEPYNEQFF. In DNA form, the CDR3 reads TGTGCCAGCAGCTTAACTAGCGAGCCTTACAATGAGCAGTTCTTC.

The CDR3 coding sequence is TGTGCCAGCAGCTTAGCTAATCGGGGGGTTCTCACAGATACGCAGTATTTT. This codes for CASSLANRGVLTDTQYF. The J gene is TRBJ2-3, the V gene TRBV11-2, with 7 bases that match TRBD2. V shed 1 base and J 2 bases; nucleotides not matched to a gene: 9. This CDR3 has 17 amino acids. Germline CDR1 SGHAT, CDR2 FQNNGV.

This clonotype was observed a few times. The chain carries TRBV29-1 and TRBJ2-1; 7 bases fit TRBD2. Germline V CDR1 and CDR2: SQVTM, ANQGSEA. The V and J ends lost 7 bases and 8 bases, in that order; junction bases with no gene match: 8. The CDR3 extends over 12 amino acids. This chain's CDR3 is CSGGGDTYEQFF. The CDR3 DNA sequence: TGCAGCGGTGGGGGGGATACGTATGAGCAGTTCTTC.

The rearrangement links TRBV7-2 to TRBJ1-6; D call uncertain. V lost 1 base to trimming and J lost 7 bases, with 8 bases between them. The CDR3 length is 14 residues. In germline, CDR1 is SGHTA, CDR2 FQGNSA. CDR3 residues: CASSLDPGNSPLHF. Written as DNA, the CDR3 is TGTGCCAGCAGCTTAGATCCGGGAAATTCACCCCTCCACTTT.

The CDR3 DNA reads as TGTGCCAGCAGCTCCAGCGGGAGCGTAGACGAGCAGTACTTC. The encoded protein is CASSSSGSVDEQYF. J is TRBJ2-7 and V is TRBV12-3 or TRBV12-4; 8 bases line up with TRBD2. Unmatched junction bases numbered 9, after V lost 6 bases and J lost 5 bases. The CDR3 is 14 residues long.

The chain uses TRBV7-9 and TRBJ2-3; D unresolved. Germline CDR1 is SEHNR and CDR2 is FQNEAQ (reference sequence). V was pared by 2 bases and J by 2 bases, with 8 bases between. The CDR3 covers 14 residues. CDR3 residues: CASSLKSTTDTQYF. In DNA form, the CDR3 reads TGTGCCAGCAGCTTAAAGTCTACCACAGATACGCAGTATTTT.

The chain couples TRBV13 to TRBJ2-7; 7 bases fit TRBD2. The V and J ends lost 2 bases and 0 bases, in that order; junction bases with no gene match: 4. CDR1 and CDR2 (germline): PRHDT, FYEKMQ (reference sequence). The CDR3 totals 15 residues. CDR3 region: CASSLRRGSSYEQYF. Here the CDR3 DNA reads TGTGCCAGCAGCTTACGGCGGGGGAGCTCCTACGAGCAGTACTTC.

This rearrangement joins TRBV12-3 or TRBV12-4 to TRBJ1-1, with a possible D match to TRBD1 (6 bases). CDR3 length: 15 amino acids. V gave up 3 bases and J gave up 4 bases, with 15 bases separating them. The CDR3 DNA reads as TGTGCCAGCAGTTTTGGGCTAGGGGGGGGCACTGAAGCTTTCTTT. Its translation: CASSFGLGGGTEAFF.

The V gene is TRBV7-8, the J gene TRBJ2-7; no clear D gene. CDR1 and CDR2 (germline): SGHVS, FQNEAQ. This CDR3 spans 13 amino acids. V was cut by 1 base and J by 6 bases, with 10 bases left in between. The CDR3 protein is CASSLDPTSEQYF. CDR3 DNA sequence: TGTGCCAGCAGCTTAGACCCGACTTCCGAGCAGTACTTC.

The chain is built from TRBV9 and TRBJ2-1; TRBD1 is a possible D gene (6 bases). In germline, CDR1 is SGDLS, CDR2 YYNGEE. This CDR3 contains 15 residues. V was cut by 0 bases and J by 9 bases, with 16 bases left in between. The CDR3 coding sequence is TGTGCCAGCAGCGTAGCGATAGGGGGAAATACTGAGCAGTTCTTC. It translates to CASSVAIGGNTEQFF.

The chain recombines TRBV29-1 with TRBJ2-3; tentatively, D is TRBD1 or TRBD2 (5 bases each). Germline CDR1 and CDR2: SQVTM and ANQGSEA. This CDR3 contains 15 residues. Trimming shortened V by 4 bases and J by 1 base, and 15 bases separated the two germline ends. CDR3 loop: CSVARGNTRTDTQYF. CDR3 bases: TGCAGCGTTGCTCGGGGCAACACCCGCACAGATACGCAGTATTTT.

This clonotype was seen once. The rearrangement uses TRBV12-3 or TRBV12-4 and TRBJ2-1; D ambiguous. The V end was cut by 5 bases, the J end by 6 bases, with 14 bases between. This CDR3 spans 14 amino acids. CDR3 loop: CASSLHGLVNEQFF. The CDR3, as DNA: TGTGCCAGCAGTCTCCATGGGCTAGTCAATGAGCAGTTCTTC.

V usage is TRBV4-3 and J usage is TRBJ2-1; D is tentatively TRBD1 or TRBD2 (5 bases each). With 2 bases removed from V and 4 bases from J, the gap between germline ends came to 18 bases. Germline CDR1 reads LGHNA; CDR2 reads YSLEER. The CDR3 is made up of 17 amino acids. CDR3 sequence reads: CASSQKTGPNRYNEQFF. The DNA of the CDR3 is TGCGCCAGCAGCCAAAAAACGGGACCTAACAGATACAATGAGCAGTTCTTC.

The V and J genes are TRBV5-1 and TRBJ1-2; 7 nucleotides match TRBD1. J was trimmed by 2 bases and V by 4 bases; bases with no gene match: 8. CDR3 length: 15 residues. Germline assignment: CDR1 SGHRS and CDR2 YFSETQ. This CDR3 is CASSPPGQMNYGYTF. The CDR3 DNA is TGCGCCAGCAGCCCGCCGGGACAGATGAACTATGGCTACACCTTC.

CDR3 residues: CASSQRTSGRANEQFF. As DNA, the CDR3 is TGTGCCAGCAGCCAGAGGACTAGCGGGAGGGCCAATGAGCAGTTCTTC. The rearrangement uses TRBV7-3 and TRBJ2-1; 15 positions match TRBD2. Per the germline V gene, CDR1 is SGHTA and CDR2 is FQGTGA. V shed 5 bases, J shed 6 bases, and the junction held 5 bases outside the gene matches. There are 16 residues in the CDR3. The variable domain in full, with the rest retrieved from reference TRBV7-3 and TRBJ2-1, is GAGVSQTPSNKVTEKGKYVELRCDPISGHTALYWYRQSLGQGPEFLIYFQGTGAADDSGLPNDRFFAVRPEGSVSTLKIQRTERGDSAVYLCASSQRTSGRANEQFFGPGTRLTVL.

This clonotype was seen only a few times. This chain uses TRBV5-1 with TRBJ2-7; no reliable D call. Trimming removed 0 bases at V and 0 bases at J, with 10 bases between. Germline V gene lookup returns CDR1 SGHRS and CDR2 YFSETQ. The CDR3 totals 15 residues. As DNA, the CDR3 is TGCGCCAGCAGCTTGGGCCAGGCCAGCTCCTACGAGCAGTACTTC. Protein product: CASSLGQASSYEQYF.

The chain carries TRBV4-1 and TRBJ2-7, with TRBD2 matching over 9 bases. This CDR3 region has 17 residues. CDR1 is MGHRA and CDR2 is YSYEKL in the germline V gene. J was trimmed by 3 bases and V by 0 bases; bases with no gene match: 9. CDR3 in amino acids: CASSQDSGRTSDYEQYF. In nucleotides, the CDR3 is TGCGCCAGCAGCCAAGATTCTGGGCGGACTAGCGACTACGAGCAGTACTTC.

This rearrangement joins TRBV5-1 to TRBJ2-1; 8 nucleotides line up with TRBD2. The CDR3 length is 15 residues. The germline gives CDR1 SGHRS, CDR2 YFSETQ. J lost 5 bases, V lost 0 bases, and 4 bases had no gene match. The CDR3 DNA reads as TGCGCCAGCAGCTTGGCAGCGGGAGTGAACAATGAGCAGTTCTTC. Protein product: CASSLAAGVNNEQFF.

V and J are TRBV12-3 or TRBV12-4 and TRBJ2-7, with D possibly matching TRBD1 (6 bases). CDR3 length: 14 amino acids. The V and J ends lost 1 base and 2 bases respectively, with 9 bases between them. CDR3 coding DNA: TGTGCCAGCAGTTTAGGGACAGCTCCCTACGAGCAGTACTTC. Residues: CASSLGTAPYEQYF.

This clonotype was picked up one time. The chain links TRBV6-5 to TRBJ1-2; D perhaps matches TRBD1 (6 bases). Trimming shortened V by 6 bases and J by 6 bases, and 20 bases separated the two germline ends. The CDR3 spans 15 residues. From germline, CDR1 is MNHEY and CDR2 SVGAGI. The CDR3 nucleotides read TGTGCCAGCAGGAAAACCGGGGGGGGCTCGGATGGCTACACCTTC. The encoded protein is CASRKTGGGSDGYTF.

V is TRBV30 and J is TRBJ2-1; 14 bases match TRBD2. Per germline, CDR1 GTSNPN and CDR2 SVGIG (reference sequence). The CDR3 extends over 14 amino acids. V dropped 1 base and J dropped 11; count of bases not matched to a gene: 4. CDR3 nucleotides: TGTGCCTGGAGTGGTGGACTAGCGGGAGGAAAGCAGTTCTTC. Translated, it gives CAWSGGLAGGKQFF.

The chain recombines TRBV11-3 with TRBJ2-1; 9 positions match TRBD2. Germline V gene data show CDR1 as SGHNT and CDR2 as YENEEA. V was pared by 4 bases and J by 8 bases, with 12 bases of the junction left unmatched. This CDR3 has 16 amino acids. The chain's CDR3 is CASSSPGSGGFDEQFF. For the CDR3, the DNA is TGTGCCAGCAGCTCCCCGGGTAGCGGGGGTTTTGATGAGCAGTTCTTC. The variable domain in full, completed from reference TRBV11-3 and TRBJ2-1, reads EAGVVQSPRYKIIEKKQPVAFWCNPISGHNTLYWYLQNLGQGPELLIRYENEEAVDDSQLPKDRFSAERLKGVDSTLKIQPAELGDSAVYLCASSSPGSGGFDEQFFGPGTRLTVL.